One and the same sample provided the 6 T cell receptor beta chains below, sequenced in a study of T cell responses to AZD1222 COVID-19 vaccine. Data came from immunoSEQ multiplex PCR; TCRdb stores just in-frame clones and leaves some out. The data hold 130,000 or so clones, with approximately 86% observed a single time. The sample here was peripheral blood, taken on day 0 of AZD1222 vaccination. These receptors originate from an adult in good health.

The V call is TRBV5-1, the J call TRBJ1-6; D perhaps matches TRBD1 (5 bases). The V gene lost 4 bases and the J gene lost 6 bases, with 17 bases spanning the gap. Germline CDR1 reads SGHRS; CDR2 reads YFSETQ. The CDR3 runs to 16 residues. The CDR3 DNA reads TGCGCCAGCAGCCCATCTGGGGCGCATGGTAATTCACCCCTCCACTTT. It encodes CASSPSGAHGNSPLHF.

The CDR3 sequence: CASSYGGEETQYF. The DNA for the CDR3 is TGTGCCAGTAGTTATGGGGGGGAAGAGACCCAGTACTTC. The chain joins TRBV19 to TRBJ2-5; the match to TRBD2 covers 7 bases. The CDR3 is 13 residues long. The V segment lost 5 bases and the J segment 3 bases; nucleotides outside the gene matches: 3. CDR1 and CDR2 from the germline V gene are LNHDA and SQIVND (reference sequence).

This chain connects TRBV6-5 to TRBJ1-3; 7 nucleotides match TRBD1. The V gene end was trimmed by 5 bases and the J gene end by 0 bases; junction bases not matched to a gene: 4. The length of the CDR3 is 15 residues. Germline V gene sequence: CDR1 MNHEY, CDR2 SVGAGI. CDR3 sequence: CASSRAGGSGNTIYF. For the CDR3, the DNA is TGTGCCAGCAGTCGCGCAGGGGGCTCTGGAAACACCATATATTTT.

V gene TRBV29-1 combines with J gene TRBJ1-2; D is uncertain. V lost 1 base and J 1 base, leaving 10 bases between the germline ends. From germline, CDR1 is SQVTM and CDR2 ANQGSEA. This CDR3 contains 14 residues. CDR3 in DNA: TGCAGCGTTGAAGGGTCGGTGCATAACTATGGCTACACCTTC. Translating it yields CSVEGSVHNYGYTF.

The V and J genes are TRBV11-2 and TRBJ2-1, with no clear D. The V gene's germline CDR1 is SGHAT and CDR2 FQNNGV. The CDR3 consists of 16 residues. V lost 0 bases to trimming and J lost 4 bases, with 13 bases between them. The CDR3 nucleotides read TGTGCCAGCAGCTTAGACGACCTGACGGTATACAATGAGCAGTTCTTC. Encoded protein: CASSLDDLTVYNEQFF.

The rearrangement joins TRBV19 to TRBJ2-2; no firm D call. Germline CDR1 is LNHDA and CDR2 is SQIVND (reference sequence). This CDR3 has 14 amino acids. V lost 3 bases and J 5 bases, leaving 10 bases between the germline ends. Here the CDR3 reads CASSIVGETGELFF. CDR3 coding DNA: TGTGCCAGTAGTATTGTCGGAGAGACCGGGGAGCTGTTTTTT.